These T cell receptor beta chains were read from a single sample in a study of T cells in Graves' hyperthyroidism and ophthalmopathy. A single record per CDR3 protein comes from TCRdb applying MiXCR to the multiplex PCR reads. Of about 200,000 distinct CDR3 sequences listed, about 16% were seen once; the top ten hold around 47%. The sequenced sample consisted of blood. These receptor sequences come from a man between 35 and 55 years old with Graves' hyperthyroidism. The CDR3 runs from the conserved cysteine through the conserved F or W. Fields, in order: J gene, clone size, D gene, V gene, CDR3 DNA, CDR3 protein. A D gene is named only where the DNA matches it firmly. A row's size may be missing; if present it is once, few, many or a size class.

TRBJ2-7 | many | TRBD1 | TRBV20-1 | TGCAGTGCTAACAGGGGTTACGAGCAGTACTTC | CSANRGYEQYF
TRBJ2-3 | many | NA | TRBV20-1 | TGCAGTGCTAGGTTTCCTCTCACAGATACGCAGTATTTT | CSARFPLTDTQYF
TRBJ1-5 | many | TRBD1 | TRBV29-1 | TGCAGCGTAGAGACAGGGGGCGGTCAGCCCCAGCATTTT | CSVETGGGQPQHF
TRBJ2-7 | many | TRBD1 | TRBV6-2/TRBV6-3 | TGTGCCAGCAGCTTCGACGACAGGGGAGCCTACGAGCAGTACTTC | CASSFDDRGAYEQYF
TRBJ2-3 | NA | TRBD2 | TRBV20-1 | TGCAGTGCTAGAGATAGCGGGGGCGACGCAGATACGCAGTATTTT | CSARDSGGDADTQYF
TRBJ2-3 | NA | TRBD2 | TRBV15 | TGTGCCACCAGCAGAGATACCCTAGCGGGGAGAAGCGGCACAGATACGCAGTATTTT | CATSRDTLAGRSGTDTQYF
TRBJ1-1 | many | NA | TRBV3-1 | TGTGCCAGCAGCTCCATGGGGTCGGACACTGAAGCTTTCTTT | CASSSMGSDTEAFF
TRBJ1-4 | few | NA | TRBV19 | TGTGCCAGTAGTTCACGGAGTAATGAAAAACTGTTTTTT | CASSSRSNEKLFF
TRBJ2-3 | NA | NA | TRBV24-1 | TGTGCCACCCAATATGTGGATACGCAGTATTTT | CATQYVDTQYF
TRBJ1-5 | many | NA | TRBV18 | TGTGCCAGCTCAGACGGCGGCTCGTCCCAGCATTTT | CASSDGGSSQHF
TRBJ2-1 | few | NA | TRBV7-3 | TGTGCCAGCAGCATAGGGACGGGCAATGAGCAGTTCTTC | CASSIGTGNEQFF